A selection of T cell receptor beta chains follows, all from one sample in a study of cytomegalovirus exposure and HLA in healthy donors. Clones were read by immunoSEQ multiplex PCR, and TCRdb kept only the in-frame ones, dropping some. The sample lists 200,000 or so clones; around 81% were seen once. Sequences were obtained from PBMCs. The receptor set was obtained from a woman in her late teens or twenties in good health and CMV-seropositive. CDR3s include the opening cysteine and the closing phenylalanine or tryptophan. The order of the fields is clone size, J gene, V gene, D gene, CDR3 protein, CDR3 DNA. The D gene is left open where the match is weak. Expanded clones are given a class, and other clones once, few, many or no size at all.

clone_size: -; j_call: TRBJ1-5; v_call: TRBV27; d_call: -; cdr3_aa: CASSSTDTNQPQHF; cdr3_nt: TGTGCCAGCAGTTCGACAGACACAAATCAGCCCCAGCATTTT
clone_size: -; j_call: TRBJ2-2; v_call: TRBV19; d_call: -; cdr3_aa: CASSPTGTGELFF; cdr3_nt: TGTGCCAGTAGTCCAACAGGGACCGGGGAGCTGTTTTTT
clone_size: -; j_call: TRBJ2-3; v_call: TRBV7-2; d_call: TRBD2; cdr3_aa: CASSSGLAGGTDTQYF; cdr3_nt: TGTGCCAGCAGCTCGGGACTAGCGGGGGGCACAGATACGCAGTATTTT
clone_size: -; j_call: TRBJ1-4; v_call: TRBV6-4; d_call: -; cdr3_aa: CASRADFLDEKLFF; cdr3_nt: TGTGCCAGCAGGGCGGACTTTTTGGACGAAAAACTGTTTTTT
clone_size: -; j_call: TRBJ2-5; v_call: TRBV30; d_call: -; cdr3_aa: CAWADQTRGTTQYF; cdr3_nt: TGTGCCTGGGCGGACCAGACAAGGGGAACGACCCAGTACTTC
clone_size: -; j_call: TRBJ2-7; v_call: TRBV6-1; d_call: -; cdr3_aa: CASSEGEVPTYEQYF; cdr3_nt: TGTGCCAGCAGTGAAGGGGAGGTCCCTACCTACGAGCAGTACTTC
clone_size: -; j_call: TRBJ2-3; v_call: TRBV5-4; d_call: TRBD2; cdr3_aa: CASNGLAGGDTQYF; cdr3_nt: TGTGCCAGCAATGGACTAGCGGGGGGAGATACGCAGTATTTT
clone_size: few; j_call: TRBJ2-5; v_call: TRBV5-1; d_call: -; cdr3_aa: CASSGLTGFGETQYF; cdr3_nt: TGCGCCAGCAGCGGTCTCACAGGATTCGGAGAGACCCAGTACTTC
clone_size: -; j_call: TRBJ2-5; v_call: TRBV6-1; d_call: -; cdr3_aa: CAGQRDLQETQYF; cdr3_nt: TGTGCCGGACAACGGGACTTACAAGAGACCCAGTACTTC
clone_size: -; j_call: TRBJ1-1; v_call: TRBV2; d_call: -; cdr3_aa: CASGLEGLGTEAFF; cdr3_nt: TGTGCCAGCGGACTGGAGGGTTTGGGCACTGAAGCTTTCTTT
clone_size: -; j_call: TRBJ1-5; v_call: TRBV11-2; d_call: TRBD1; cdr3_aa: CASSRDRGGNQPQHF; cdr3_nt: TGTGCCAGCAGCCGGGACAGGGGTGGCAATCAGCCCCAGCATTTT
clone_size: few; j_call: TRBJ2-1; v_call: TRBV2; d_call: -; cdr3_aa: CASSEGTTTYNEQFF; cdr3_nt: TGTGCCAGCAGTGAAGGGACTACTACATACAATGAGCAGTTCTTC
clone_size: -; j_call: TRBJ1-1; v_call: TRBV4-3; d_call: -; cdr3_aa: CASSPFVRGEAFF; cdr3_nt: TGCGCCAGCAGCCCCTTCGTTAGAGGTGAAGCTTTCTTT
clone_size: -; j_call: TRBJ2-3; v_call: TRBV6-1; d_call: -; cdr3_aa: CASSVDPYTDTQYF; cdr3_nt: TGTGCCAGCAGTGTAGATCCTTACACAGATACGCAGTATTTT
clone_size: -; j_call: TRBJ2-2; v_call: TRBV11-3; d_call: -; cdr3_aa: CASSLTHSSITGELFF; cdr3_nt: TGTGCCAGCAGCTTAACCCACTCCTCGATCACCGGGGAGCTGTTTTTT
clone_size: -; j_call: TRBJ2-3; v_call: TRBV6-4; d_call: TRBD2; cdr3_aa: CASSNSGGAADTQYF; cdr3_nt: TGTGCCAGCAGTAATAGCGGGGGGGCCGCAGATACGCAGTATTTT
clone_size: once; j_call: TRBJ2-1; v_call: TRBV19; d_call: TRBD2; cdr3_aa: CASSLGLPNEQFF; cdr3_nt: TGTGCCAGTAGCCTGGGACTACCCAATGAGCAGTTCTTC
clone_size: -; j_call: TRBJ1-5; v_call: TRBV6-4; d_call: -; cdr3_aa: CASSEGAGGNQPQHF; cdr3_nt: TGTGCCAGCAGTGAGGGGGCAGGGGGCAATCAGCCCCAGCATTTT
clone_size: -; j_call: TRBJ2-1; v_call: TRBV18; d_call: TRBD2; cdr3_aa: CASSPPGLAGGDEQFF; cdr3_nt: TGTGCCAGCTCACCACCGGGACTAGCGGGGGGGGATGAGCAGTTCTTC
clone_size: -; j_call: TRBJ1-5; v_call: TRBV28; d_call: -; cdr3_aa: CASSLTAYQPQHF; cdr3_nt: TGTGCCAGCAGTTTGACAGCTTATCAGCCCCAGCATTTT
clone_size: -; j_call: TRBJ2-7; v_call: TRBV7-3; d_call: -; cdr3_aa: CASSLSGSYEQYF; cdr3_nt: TGTGCCAGCAGCTTGTCAGGCTCCTACGAGCAGTACTTC
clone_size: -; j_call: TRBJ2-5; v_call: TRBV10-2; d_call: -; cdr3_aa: CASLSAAEETQYF; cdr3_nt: TGCGCCAGCTTGTCAGCGGCGGAAGAGACCCAGTACTTC
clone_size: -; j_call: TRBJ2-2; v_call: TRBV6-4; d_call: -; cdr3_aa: CASSDGASVTGELFF; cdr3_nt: TGTGCCAGCAGTGACGGGGCTAGCGTCACCGGGGAGCTGTTTTTT
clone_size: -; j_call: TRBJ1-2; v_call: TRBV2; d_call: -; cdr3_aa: CASSEVGSPIYGYTF; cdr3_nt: TGTGCCAGCAGCGAGGTGGGTAGCCCCATCTATGGCTACACCTTC
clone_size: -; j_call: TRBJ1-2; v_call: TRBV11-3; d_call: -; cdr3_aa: CASSLVRNYGYTF; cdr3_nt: TGTGCCAGCAGCTTAGTCAGGAACTATGGCTACACCTTC
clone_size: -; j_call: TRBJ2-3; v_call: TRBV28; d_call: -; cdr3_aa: CASSLWGVGGGTDTQYF; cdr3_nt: TGTGCCAGCAGCCTATGGGGGGTCGGGGGAGGCACAGATACGCAGTATTTT
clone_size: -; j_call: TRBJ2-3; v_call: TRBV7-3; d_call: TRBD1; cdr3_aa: CASSTGTGGLVDTQYF; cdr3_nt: TGTGCCAGCAGCACCGGGACAGGGGGCCTAGTAGATACGCAGTATTTT
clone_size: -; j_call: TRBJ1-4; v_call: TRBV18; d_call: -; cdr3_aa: CASSPQQDPSPLFF; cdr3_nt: TGTGCCAGCTCACCACAACAGGATCCCAGCCCTCTGTTTTTT
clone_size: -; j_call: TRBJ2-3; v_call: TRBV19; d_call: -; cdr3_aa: CASSSSLTDTQYF; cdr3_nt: TGTGCCAGTAGTAGTTCCCTCACAGATACGCAGTATTTT
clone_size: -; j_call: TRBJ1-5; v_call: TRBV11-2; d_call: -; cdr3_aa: CASSLGQGMGQPQHF; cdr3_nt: TGTGCCAGCAGCTTAGGGCAGGGTATGGGTCAGCCCCAGCATTTT
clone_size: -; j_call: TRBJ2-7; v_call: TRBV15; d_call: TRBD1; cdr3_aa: CATSVGQGSYEQYF; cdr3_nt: TGTGCCACCAGCGTCGGACAGGGGTCCTACGAGCAGTACTTC
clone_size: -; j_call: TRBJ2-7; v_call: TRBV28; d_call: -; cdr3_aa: CASRGGSSYEQYF; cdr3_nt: TGTGCCAGCAGGGGGGGAAGCAGCTACGAGCAGTACTTC
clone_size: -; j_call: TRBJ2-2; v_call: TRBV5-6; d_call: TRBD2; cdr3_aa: CASSSLAGGVTGELFF; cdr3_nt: TGTGCCAGCAGCTCCTTAGCGGGGGGAGTCACCGGGGAGCTGTTTTTT
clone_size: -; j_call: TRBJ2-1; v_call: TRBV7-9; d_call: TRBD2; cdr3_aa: CASSDGTSGGALF; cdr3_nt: TGTGCCAGCAGCGACGGGACTAGCGGGGGGGCCCTCTTC
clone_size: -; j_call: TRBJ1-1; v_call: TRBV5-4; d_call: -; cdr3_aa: CASRRTENTEAFF; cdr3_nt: TGTGCCAGCCGACGTACAGAGAACACTGAAGCTTTCTTT
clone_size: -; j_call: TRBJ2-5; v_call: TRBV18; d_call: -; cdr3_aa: CASSPGRGETQYF; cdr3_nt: TGTGCCAGCTCACCTGGACGGGGGGAGACCCAGTACTTC
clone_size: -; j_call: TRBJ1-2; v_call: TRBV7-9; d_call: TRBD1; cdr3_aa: CASSGRDREDYGYTF; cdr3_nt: TGTGCCAGCAGCGGGAGGGACAGGGAGGACTATGGCTACACCTTC
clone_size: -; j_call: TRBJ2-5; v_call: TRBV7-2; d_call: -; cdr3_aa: CASSLTGAVQETQYF; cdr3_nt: TGTGCCAGCAGCTTGACGGGAGCGGTCCAAGAGACCCAGTACTTC
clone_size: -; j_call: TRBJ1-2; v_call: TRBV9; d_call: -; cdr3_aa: CASSNQGGYTF; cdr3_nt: TGTGCCAGCAGCAACCAGGGTGGCTACACCTTC
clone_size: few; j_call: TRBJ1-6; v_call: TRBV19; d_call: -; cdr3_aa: CASSSTRESLPYNSPLHF; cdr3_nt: TGTGCCAGTAGTAGTACACGGGAGAGCTTGCCCTATAATTCACCCCTCCACTTT
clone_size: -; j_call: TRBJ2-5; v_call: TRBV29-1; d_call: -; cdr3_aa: CSVDPTVRPGETQYF; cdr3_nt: TGCAGCGTTGACCCGACAGTTCGGCCGGGAGAGACCCAGTACTTC